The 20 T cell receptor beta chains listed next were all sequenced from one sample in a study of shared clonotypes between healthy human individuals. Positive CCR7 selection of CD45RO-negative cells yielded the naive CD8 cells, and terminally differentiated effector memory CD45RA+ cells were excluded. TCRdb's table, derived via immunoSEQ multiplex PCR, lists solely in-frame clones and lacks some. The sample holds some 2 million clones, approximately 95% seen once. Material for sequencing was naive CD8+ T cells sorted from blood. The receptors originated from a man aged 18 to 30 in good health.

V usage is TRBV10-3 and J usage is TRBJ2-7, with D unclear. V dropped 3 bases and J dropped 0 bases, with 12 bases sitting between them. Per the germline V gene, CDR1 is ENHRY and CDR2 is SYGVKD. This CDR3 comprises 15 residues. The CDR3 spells CAISDGQESSYEQYF. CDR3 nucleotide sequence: TGTGCCATCAGTGACGGGCAGGAGAGCTCCTACGAGCAGTACTTC.

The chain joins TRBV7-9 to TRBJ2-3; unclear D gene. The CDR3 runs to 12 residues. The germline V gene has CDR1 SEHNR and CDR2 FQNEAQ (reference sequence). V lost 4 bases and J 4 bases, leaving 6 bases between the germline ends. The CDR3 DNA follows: TGTGCCAGCAGCTGGCGAGCAGATACGCAGTATTTT. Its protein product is CASSWRADTQYF.

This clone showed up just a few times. The CDR3 nucleotides read TGTGCCACCAGCAGGGACAGGGGGAATTCACCCCTCCACTTT. It encodes CATSRDRGNSPLHF. The rearrangement joins TRBV15 to TRBJ1-6; 10 nucleotides agree with TRBD1. The CDR3 has 14 residues. V was clipped by 3 bases and J by 7 bases; unmatched bases: 0. The germline V gene encodes CDR1 LNHNV and CDR2 YYDKDF (reference sequence).

The CDR3 sequence: CSVQWSGQGYNEQFF. In DNA form, the CDR3 reads TGCAGCGTCCAATGGTCGGGACAGGGCTACAATGAGCAGTTCTTC. This chain connects TRBV29-1 to TRBJ2-1, with TRBD1 matching over 9 bases. The junction had 9 bases not matched to a gene; V was cut back by 6 bases and J by 3 bases. The germline V gene has CDR1 SQVTM and CDR2 ANQGSEA. The CDR3 runs 15 residues.

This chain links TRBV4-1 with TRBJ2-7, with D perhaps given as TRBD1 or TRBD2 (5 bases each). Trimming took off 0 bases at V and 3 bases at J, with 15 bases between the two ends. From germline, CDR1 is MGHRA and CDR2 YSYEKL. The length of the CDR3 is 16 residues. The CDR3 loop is CASSQDMAGTYYEQYF. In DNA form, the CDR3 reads TGCGCCAGCAGCCAAGATATGGCAGGGACCTACTACGAGCAGTACTTC.

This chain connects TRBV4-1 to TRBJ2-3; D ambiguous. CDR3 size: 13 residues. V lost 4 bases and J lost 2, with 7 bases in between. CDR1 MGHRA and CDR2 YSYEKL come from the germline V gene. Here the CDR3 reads CASSPLNTDTQYF. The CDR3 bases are TGCGCCAGCAGCCCACTTAACACAGATACGCAGTATTTT.

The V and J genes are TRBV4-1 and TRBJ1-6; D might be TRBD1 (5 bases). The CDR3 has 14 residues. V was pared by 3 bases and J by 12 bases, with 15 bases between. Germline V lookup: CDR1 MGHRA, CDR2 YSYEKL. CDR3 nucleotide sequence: TGCGCCAGCAGCCAGACGGTCACAGGAGGACCCCTCCACTTT. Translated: CASSQTVTGGPLHF.

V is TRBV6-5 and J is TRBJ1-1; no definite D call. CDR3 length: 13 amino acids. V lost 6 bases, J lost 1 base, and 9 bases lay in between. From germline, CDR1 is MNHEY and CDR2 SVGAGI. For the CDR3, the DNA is TGTGCCAGCAGAGACACTGCGAACACTGAAGCTTTCTTT. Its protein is CASRDTANTEAFF.

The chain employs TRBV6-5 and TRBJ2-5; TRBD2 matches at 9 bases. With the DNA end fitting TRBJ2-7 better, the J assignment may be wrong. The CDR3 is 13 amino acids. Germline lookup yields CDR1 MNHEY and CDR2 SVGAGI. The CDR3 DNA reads TGTGCCAGCAGCCTAGCGGGATCCTACGAGCAGTACTTC. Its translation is CASSLAGSYEQYF.

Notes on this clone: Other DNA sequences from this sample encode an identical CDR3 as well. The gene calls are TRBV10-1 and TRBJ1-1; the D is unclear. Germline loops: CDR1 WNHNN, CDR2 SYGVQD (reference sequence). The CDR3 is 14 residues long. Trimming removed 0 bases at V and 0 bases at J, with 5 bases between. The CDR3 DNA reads TGCGCCAGCAGTGAGTCGGGGATGAACACTGAAGCTTTCTTT. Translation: CASSESGMNTEAFF.

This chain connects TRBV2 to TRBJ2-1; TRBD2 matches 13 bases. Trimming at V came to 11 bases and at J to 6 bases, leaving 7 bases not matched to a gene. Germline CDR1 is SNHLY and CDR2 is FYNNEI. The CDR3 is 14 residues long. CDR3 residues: CALQRLAGGNEQFF. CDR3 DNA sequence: TGTGCCCTCCAACGACTAGCGGGGGGCAATGAGCAGTTCTTC.

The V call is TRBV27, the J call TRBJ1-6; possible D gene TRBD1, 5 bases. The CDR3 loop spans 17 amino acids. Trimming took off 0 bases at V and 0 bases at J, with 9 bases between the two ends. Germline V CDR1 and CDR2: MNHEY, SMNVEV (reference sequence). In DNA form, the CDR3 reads TGTGCCAGCAGTTTATCGGGGGTGAGCTCCTATAATTCACCCCTCCACTTT. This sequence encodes CASSLSGVSSYNSPLHF.

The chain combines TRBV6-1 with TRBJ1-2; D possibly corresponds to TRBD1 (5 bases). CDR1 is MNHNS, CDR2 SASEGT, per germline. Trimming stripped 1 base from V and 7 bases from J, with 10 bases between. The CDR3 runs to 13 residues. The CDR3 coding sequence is TGTGCCAGCAGTGAAGGGCAGGGAGGTGGCTACACCTTC. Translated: CASSEGQGGGYTF.

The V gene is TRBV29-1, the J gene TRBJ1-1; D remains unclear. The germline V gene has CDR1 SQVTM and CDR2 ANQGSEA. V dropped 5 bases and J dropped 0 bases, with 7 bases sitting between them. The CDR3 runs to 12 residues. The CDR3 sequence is CSVRRMNTEAFF. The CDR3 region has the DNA TGCAGCGTTAGGCGCATGAACACTGAAGCTTTCTTT.

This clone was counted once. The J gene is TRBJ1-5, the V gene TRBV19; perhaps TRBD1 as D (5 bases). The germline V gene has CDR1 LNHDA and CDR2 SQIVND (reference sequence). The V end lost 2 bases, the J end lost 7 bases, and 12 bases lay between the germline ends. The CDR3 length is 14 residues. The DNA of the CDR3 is TGTGCCAGTAGTATAAAGGTCAGGGAGCAGCCCCAGCATTTT. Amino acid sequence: CASSIKVREQPQHF.

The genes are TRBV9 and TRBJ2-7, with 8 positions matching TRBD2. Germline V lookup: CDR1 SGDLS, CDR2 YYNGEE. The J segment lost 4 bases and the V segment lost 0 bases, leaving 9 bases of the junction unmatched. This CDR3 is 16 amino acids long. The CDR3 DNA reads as TGTGCCAGCAGCGTAGTCCCGACTAGCGAAGATTACGAGCAGTACTTC. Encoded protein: CASSVVPTSEDYEQYF.

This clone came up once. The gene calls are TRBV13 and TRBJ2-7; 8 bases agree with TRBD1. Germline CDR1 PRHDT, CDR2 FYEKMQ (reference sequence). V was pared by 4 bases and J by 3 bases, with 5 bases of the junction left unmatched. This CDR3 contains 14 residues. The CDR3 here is CASSSTGGIYEQYF. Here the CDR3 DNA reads TGTGCCAGCAGCTCAACAGGGGGGATCTACGAGCAGTACTTC.

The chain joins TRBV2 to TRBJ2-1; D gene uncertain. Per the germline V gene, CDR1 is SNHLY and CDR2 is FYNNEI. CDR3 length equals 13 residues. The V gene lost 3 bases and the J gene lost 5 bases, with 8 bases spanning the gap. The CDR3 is CASSDPENNEQFF. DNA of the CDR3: TGTGCCAGCAGTGACCCCGAAAACAATGAGCAGTTCTTC.

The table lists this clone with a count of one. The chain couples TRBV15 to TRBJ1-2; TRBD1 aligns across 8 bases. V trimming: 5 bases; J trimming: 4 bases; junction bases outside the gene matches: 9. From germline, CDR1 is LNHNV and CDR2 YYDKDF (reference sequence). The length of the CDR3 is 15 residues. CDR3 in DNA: TGTGCCACCAGCTCGTCCAGGGGGCTAGGCTATGGCTACACCTTC. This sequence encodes CATSSSRGLGYGYTF.

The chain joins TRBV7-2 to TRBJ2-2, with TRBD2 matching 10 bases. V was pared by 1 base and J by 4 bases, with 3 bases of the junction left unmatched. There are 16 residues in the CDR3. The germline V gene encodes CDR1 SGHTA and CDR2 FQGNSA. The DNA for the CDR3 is TGTGCCAGCAGCTTAGTAGCTAGCGGGAGCACCGGGGAGCTGTTTTTT. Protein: CASSLVASGSTGELFF.